The clone carrying this T cell receptor (beta chain) has a handful of counts. TCRdb's copy holds only in-frame clones and misses some; the assay was immunoSEQ multiplex PCR. In the table there are roughly 150,000 clones, more than 75% of which are singletons. This record belongs to a study of blood T cell repertoires in COVID-19. The germline CDR1 and CDR2 sequences are SNHLY and FYNNEI. The V and J ends lost 4 bases and 0 bases respectively, with 7 bases between them. This CDR3 has 14 residues. Sequencing used peripheral blood. The receptor comes from a woman of 80 years or more with acute or convalescent COVID-19. The chain joins TRBV2 to TRBJ2-4, with D maybe TRBD2 (6 bases). The CDR3 sequence: CASSVGLAKNIQYF. CDR3 in DNA: TGTGCCAGCAGTGTGGGACTAGCCAAAAACATTCAGTACTTC.